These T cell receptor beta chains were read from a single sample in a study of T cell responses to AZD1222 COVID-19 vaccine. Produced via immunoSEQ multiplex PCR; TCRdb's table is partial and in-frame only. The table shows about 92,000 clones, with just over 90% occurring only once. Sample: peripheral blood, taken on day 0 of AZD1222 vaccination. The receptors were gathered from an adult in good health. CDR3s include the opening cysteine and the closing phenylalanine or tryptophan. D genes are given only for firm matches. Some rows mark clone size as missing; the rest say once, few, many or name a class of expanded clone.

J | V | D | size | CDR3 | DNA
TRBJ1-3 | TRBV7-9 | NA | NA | CASPGTPDTIYF | TGTGCCAGCCCCGGGACGCCAGACACCATATATTTT
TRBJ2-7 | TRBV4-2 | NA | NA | CASSQGRGLYF | TGTGCCAGCAGCCAAGGGAGGGGTCTGTACTTC
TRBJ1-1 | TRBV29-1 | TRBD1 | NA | CSVVLADRGLAFF | TGCAGCGTTGTATTGGCGGACAGGGGGCTGGCTTTCTTT
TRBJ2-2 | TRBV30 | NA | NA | CAWSVGRPFTGELFF | TGTGCCTGGAGTGTTGGCAGACCCTTCACCGGGGAGCTGTTTTTT
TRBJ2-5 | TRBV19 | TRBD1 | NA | CASSSTGVGRETQYF | TGTGCCAGTAGTAGTACAGGGGTAGGGCGAGAGACCCAGTACTTC
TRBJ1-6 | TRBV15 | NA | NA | CATSRDQIGISLHF | TGTGCCACCAGCAGAGATCAGATTGGAATCTCCCTCCACTTT
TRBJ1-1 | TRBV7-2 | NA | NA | CASSLKVGTEAFF | TGTGCCAGCAGCTTAAAGGTCGGCACTGAAGCTTTCTTT
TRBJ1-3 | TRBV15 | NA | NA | CATSSGQLNTIYF | TGTGCCACCAGCAGTGGACAGCTAAACACCATATATTTT
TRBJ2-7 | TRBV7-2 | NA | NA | CASSLGGENYEQYF | TGTGCCAGCAGCTTAGGAGGGGAAAACTACGAGCAGTACTTC
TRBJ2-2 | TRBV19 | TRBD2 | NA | CASSTSGGSNTGELFF | TGTGCCAGTAGTACTAGCGGGGGATCGAACACCGGGGAGCTGTTTTTT
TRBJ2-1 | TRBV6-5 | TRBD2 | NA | CASTRGGFSDEQFF | TGTGCCAGCACACGGGGGGGGTTCTCGGATGAGCAGTTCTTC
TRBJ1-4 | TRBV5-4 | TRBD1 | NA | CASSSGGLRTTNEKLFF | TGTGCCAGCAGCTCAGGGGGGCTTCGAACAACTAATGAAAAACTGTTTTTT
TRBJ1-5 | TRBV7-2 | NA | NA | CASSLGSGNQPQHF | TGTGCCAGCAGTTTAGGGTCGGGCAATCAGCCCCAGCATTTT
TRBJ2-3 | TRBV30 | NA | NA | CAWSVFADTQYF | TGTGCCTGGAGTGTCTTCGCAGATACGCAGTATTTT
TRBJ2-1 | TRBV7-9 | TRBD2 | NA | CASSLVRAGGRTIEQFF | TGTGCCAGCAGCTTAGTGAGAGCGGGGGGGCGAACCATTGAGCAGTTCTTC
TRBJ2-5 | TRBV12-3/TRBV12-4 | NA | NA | CASKGVEETQYF | TGTGCCAGCAAGGGAGTAGAGGAGACCCAGTACTTC
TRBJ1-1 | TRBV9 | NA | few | CASIEGRSMNTEAFF | TGTGCCAGCATAGAGGGCAGAAGTATGAACACTGAAGCTTTCTTT
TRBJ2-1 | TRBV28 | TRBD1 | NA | CASSSGQRYNEQFF | TGTGCCAGCAGTTCGGGACAGCGCTACAATGAGCAGTTCTTC
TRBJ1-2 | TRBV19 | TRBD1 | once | CASSNRDRGNYGYTF | TGTGCCAGTAGTAACCGGGACAGGGGAAACTATGGCTACACCTTC
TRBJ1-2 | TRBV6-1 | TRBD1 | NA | CASSDGTVYGYTF | TGTGCCAGCAGTGACGGGACAGTATATGGCTACACCTTC
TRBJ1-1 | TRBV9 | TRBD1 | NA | CASSTGQGATEAFF | TGTGCCAGCAGCACAGGACAGGGGGCAACTGAAGCTTTCTTT
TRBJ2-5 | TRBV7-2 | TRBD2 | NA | CASSFQLAGGETQYF | TGTGCCAGCAGCTTTCAACTAGCGGGGGGAGAGACCCAGTACTTC
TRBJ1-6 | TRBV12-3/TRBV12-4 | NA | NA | CASSFGGSPLHF | TGTGCCAGCAGTTTCGGCGGCTCACCCCTCCACTTT
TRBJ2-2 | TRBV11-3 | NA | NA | CASSPHQTANTGELFF | TGTGCCAGCAGCCCGCACCAGACAGCCAACACCGGGGAGCTGTTTTTT
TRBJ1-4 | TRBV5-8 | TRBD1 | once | CASSPRTGAKLFF | TGTGCCAGCAGCCCCCGGACAGGGGCAAAACTGTTTTTT
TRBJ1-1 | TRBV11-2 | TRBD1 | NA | CASSRQGNTEAFF | TGTGCCAGCAGCCGACAGGGGAACACTGAAGCTTTCTTT
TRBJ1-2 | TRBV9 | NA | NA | CASSPAGNYGYTF | TGTGCCAGCAGCCCGGCAGGGAACTATGGCTACACCTTC
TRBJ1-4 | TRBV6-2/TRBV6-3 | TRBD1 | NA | CASSYTPGQVDEKLFF | TGTGCCAGCAGTTATACTCCGGGACAGGTTGATGAAAAACTGTTTTTT
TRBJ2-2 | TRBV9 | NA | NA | CASSVAGAHRELFF | TGTGCCAGCAGCGTAGCGGGGGCGCACCGGGAGCTGTTTTTT
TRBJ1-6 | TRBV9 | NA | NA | CASSVGGFGNSPLHF | TGTGCCAGCAGCGTAGGGGGTTTCGGAAATTCACCCCTCCACTTT
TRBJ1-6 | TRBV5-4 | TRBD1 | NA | CASSLDRGDNSPLHF | TGTGCCAGCAGCTTGGACAGGGGGGATAATTCACCCCTCCACTTT
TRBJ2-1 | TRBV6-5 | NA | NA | CASTQGYEQFF | TGTGCCAGCACCCAGGGTTATGAGCAGTTCTTC
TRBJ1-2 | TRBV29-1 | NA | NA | CSVQALGAGNYGYTF | TGCAGCGTCCAAGCCTTGGGAGCGGGAAACTATGGCTACACCTTC
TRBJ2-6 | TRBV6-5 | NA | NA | CASRLQSSGANVLTF | TGTGCCAGCAGGTTACAGAGCTCTGGGGCCAACGTCCTGACTTTT
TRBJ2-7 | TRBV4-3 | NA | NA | CASSQNPGFEQYF | TGCGCCAGCAGCCAAAATCCAGGGTTCGAGCAGTACTTC
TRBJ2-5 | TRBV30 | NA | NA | CAWSGGFETQYF | TGTGCCTGGAGTGGAGGGTTCGAGACCCAGTACTTC
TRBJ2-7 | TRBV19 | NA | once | CASSIRGRGLSYEQYF | TGTGCCAGTAGCATTCGGGGCCGGGGCCTTTCCTACGAGCAGTACTTC
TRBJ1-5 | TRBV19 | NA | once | CASSIVGNLGGNQPQHF | TGTGCCAGTAGTATAGTAGGTAATTTGGGGGGCAATCAGCCCCAGCATTTT
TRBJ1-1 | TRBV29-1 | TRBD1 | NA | CSVRDRNTEAFF | TGCAGCGTTAGGGACAGGAACACTGAAGCTTTCTTT
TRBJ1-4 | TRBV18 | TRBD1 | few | CASSPGQGPEKLFF | TGTGCCAGCTCACCGGGACAGGGGCCTGAAAAACTGTTTTTT
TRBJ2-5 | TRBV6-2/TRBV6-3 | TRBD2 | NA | CASSFSGGQETQYF | TGTGCCAGCAGTTTTTCGGGGGGACAAGAGACCCAGTACTTC